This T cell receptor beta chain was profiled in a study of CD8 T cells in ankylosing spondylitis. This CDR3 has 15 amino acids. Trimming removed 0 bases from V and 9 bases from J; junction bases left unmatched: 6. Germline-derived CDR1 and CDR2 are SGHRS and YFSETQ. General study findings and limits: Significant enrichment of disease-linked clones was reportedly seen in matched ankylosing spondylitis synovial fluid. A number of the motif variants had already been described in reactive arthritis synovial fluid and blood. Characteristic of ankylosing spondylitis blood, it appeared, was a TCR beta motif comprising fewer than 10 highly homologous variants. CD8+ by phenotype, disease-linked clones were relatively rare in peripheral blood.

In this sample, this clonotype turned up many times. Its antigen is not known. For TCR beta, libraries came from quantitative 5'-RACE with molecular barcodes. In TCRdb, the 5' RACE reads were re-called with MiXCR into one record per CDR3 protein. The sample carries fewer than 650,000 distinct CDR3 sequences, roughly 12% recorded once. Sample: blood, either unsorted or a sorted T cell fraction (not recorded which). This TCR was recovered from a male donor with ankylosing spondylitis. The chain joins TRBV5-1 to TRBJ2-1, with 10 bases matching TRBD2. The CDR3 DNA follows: TGCGCCAGCAGCTTGGAGCCTAGCGGGAGTAGTGAGCAGTTCTTC. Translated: CASSLEPSGSSEQFF.